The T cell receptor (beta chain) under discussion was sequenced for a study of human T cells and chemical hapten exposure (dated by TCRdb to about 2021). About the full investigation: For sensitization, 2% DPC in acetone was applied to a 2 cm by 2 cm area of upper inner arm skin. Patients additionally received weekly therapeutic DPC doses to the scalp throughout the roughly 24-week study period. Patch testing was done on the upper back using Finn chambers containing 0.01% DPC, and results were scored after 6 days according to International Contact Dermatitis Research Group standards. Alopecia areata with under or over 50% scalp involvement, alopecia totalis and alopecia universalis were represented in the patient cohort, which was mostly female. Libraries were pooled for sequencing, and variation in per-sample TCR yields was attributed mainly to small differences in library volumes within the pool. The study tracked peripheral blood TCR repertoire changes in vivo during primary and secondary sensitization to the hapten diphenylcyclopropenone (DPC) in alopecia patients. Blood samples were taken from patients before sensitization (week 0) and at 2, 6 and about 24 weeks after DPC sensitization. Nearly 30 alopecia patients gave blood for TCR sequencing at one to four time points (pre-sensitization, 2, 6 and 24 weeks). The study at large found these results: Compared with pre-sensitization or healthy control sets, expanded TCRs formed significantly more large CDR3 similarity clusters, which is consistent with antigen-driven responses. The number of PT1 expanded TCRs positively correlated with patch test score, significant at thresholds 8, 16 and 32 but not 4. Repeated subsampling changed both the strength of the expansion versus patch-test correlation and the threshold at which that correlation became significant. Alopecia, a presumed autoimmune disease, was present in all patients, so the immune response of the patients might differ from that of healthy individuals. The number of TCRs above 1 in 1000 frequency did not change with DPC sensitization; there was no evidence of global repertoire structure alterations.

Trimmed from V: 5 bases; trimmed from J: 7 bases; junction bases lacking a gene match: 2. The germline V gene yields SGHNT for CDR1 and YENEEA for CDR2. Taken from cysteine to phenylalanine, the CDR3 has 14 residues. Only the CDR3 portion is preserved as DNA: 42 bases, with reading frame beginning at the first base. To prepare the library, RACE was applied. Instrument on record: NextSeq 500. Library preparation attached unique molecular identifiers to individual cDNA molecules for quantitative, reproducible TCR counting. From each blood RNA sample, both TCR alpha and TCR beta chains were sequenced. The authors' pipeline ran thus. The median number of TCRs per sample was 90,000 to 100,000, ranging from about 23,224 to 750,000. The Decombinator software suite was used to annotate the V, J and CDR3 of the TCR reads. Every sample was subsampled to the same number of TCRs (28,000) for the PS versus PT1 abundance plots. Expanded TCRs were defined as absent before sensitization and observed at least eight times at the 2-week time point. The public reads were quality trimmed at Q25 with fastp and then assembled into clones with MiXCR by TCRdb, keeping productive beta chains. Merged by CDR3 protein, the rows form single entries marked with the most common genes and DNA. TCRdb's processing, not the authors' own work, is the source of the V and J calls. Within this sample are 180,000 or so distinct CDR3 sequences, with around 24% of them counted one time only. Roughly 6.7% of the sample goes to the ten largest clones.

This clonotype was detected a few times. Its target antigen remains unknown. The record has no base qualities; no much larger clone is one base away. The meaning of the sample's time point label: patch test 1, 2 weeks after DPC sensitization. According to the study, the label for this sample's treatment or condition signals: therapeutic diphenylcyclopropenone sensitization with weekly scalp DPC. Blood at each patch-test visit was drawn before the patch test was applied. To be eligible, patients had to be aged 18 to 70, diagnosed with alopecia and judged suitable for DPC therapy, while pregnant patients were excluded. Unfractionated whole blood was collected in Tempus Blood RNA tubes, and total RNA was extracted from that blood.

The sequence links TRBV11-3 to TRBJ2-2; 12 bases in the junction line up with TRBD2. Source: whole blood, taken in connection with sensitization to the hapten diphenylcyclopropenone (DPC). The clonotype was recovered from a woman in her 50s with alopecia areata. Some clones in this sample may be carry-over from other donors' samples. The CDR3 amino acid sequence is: CASSLLAGGGELFF. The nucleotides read TGTGCCAGCAGCCTACTAGCGGGAGGCGGGGAGCTGTTTTTT.